The clone carrying this TCR beta chain was recorded once. These data originate in a study of OX40 agonist ivuxolimab in advanced cancers. Study context: Ivuxolimab, an agonistic anti-OX40 (CD134) antibody, was given to patients.

Germline CDR1 and CDR2: LNHDA and SQIVND (reference sequence). V trimming: 6 bases; J trimming: 5 bases; junction bases outside the gene matches: 21. The CDR3 extends over 18 amino acids. The method was immunoSEQ multiplex PCR; TCRdb's version includes in-frame clones alone and lacks a portion of them. The sample records roughly 56,000 clones, about 83% being singletons. The chain combines TRBV19 with TRBJ1-1, with 7 positions matching TRBD1. This sample comprised CD4+ or CD8+ T cells sorted from blood, obtained in a trial of the OX40 agonist ivuxolimab. This TCR came from an adult with an advanced solid tumor such as melanoma, head and neck, liver or kidney cancer. The CDR3 coding sequence is TGTGCCAGTAGAATCGTCGAAGGGGACAGTCTGTTTCATACTGAAGCTTTCTTT. Translation: CASRIVEGDSLFHTEAFF. Looking up the rest from reference TRBV19 and TRBJ1-1 gives the full variable domain: DGGITQSPKYLFRKEGQNVTLSCEQNLNHDAMYWYRQDPGQGLRLIYYSQIVNDFQKGDIAEGYSVSREKKESFPLTVTSAQKNPTAFYLCASRIVEGDSLFHTEAFFGQGTRLTVV.